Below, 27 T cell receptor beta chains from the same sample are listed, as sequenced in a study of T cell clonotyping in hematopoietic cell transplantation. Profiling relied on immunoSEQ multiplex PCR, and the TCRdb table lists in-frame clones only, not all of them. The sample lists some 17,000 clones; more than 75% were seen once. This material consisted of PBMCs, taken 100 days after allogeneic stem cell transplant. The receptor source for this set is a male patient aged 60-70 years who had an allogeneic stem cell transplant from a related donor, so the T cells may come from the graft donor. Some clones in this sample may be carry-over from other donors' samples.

The CDR3 spells CSAAPRGASDTQYF. For the CDR3, the DNA is TGCAGCGCTGCCCCCAGGGGGGCGAGCGATACGCAGTATTTT. V usage is TRBV29-1 and J usage is TRBJ2-3; D may be TRBD1 (7 bases). The V gene lost 7 bases and the J gene lost 6 bases, with 20 bases spanning the gap. Germline-derived CDR1 and CDR2 are SQVTM and ANQGSEA. CDR3 length equals 14 residues.

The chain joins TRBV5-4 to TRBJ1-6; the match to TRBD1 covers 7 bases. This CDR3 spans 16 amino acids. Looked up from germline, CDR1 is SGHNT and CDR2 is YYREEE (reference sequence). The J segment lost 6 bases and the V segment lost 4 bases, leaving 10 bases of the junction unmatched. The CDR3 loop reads CASSRVLQGGNSPLHF. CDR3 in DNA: TGTGCCAGCAGCCGGGTGTTGCAGGGGGGTAATTCACCCCTCCACTTT.

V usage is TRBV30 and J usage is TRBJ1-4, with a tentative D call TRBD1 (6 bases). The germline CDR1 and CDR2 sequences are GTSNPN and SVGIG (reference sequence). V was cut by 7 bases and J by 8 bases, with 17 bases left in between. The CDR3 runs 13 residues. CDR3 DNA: TGTGCCTTGAATCTCAACAGGGCCGAAAAACTGTTTTTT. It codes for CALNLNRAEKLFF.

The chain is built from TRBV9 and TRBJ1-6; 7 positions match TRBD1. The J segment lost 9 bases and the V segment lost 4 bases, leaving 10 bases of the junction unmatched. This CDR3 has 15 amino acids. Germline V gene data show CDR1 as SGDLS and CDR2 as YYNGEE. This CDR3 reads CASSYKGAQGSPLHF. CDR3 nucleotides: TGTGCCAGCAGCTACAAGGGGGCGCAAGGTTCACCCCTCCACTTT.

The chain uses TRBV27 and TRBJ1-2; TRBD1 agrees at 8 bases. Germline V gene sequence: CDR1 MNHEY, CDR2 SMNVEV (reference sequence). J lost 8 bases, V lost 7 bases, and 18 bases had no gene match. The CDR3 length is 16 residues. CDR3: CASTPSQGQGAGGYTF. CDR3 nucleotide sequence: TGTGCCAGCACCCCCTCTCAGGGGCAGGGGGCAGGAGGCTACACCTTC.

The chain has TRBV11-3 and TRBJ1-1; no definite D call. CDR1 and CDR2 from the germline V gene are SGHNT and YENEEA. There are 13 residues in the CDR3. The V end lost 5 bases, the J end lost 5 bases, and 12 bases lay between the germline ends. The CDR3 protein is CASSVDGGTEAFF. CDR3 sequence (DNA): TGTGCCAGCAGCGTGGATGGCGGGACTGAAGCTTTCTTT.

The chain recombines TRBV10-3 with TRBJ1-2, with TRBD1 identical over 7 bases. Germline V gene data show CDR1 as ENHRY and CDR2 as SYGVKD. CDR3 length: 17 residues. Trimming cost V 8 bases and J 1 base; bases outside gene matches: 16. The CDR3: CAIGWRTGGTFNYGYTF. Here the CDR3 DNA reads TGTGCCATCGGTTGGAGGACAGGTGGAACCTTTAACTATGGCTACACCTTC.

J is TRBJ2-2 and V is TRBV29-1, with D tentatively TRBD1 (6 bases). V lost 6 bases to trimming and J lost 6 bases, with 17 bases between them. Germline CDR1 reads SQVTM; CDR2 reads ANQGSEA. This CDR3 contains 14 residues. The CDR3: CSVAVTGISGELFF. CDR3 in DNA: TGCAGCGTCGCTGTCACAGGGATATCCGGGGAGCTGTTTTTT.

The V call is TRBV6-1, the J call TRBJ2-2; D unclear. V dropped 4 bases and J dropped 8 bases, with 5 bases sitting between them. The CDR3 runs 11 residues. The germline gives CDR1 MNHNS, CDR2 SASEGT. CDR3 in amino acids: CASSGAGELFF. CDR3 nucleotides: TGTGCCAGCAGTGGGGCGGGGGAGCTGTTTTTT.

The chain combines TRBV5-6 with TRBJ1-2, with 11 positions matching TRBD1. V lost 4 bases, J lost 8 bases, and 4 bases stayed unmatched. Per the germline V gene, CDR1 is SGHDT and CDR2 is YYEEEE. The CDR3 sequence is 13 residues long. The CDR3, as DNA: TGTGCCAGCAGCGGACAGGGGGCCTACGGCTACACCTTC. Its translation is CASSGQGAYGYTF.

CDR3 loop: CASSPRTGTYEQYF. The CDR3 coding sequence is TGTGCCAGCAGCCCCCGGACAGGGACCTACGAGCAGTACTTC. V and J are TRBV11-2 and TRBJ2-7, with 8 bases matching TRBD1. Germline CDR1 SGHAT, CDR2 FQNNGV. There are 14 residues in the CDR3. V lost 5 bases, J lost 2 bases, and 5 bases stayed unmatched.

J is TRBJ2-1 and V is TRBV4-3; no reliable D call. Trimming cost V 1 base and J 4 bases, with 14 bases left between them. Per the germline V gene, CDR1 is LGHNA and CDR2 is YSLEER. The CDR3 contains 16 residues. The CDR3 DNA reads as TGCGCCAGCAGCCAAGGGCCCACGTTCTCTTACAATGAGCAGTTCTTC. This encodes CASSQGPTFSYNEQFF.

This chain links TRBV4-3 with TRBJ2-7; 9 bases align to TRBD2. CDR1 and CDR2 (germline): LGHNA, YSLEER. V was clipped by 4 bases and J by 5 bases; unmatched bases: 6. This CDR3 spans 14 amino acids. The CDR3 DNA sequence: TGCGCCAGCAGCCTGCGGGGGGGCGGCGACGAGCAGTACTTC. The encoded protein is CASSLRGGGDEQYF.

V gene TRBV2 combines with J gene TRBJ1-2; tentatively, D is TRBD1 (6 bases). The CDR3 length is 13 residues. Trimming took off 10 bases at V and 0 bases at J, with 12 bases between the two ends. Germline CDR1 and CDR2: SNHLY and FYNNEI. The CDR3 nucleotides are TGTGCCAAAGAACAGGGTACTAACTATGGCTACACCTTC. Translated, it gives CAKEQGTNYGYTF.

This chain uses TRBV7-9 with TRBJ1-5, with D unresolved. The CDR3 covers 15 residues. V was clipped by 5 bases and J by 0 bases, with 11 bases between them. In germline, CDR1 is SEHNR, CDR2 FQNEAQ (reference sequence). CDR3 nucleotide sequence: TGTGCCAGCAGCCTAAGGACCCATAGCAATCAGCCCCAGCATTTT. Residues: CASSLRTHSNQPQHF.

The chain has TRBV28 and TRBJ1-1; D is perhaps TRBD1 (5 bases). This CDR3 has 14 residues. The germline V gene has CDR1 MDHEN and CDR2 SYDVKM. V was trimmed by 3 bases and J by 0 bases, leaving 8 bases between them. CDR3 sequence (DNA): TGTGCCAGCAGTTTGAGGGGTATGAACACTGAAGCTTTCTTT. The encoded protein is CASSLRGMNTEAFF.

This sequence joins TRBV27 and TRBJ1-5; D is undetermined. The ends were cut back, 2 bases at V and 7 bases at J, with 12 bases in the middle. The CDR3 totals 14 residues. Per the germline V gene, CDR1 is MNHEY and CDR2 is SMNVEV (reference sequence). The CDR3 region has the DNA TGTGCCAGCAGTTTACCGGGGATGGGGCAGCCCCAGCATTTT. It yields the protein CASSLPGMGQPQHF.

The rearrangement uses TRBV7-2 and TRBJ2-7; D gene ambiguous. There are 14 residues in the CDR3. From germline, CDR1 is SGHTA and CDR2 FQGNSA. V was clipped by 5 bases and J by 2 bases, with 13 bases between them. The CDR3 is CASSERASTYEQYF. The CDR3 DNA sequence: TGTGCCAGCAGCGAAAGGGCGTCCACCTACGAGCAGTACTTC.

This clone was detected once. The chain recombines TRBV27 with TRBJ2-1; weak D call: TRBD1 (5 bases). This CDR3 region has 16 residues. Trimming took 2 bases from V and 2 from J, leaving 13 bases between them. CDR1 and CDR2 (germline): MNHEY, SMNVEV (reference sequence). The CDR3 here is CASSLGADKTYNEQFF. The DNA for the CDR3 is TGTGCCAGCAGTTTAGGGGCCGACAAAACCTACAATGAGCAGTTCTTC.

The CDR3 nucleotides are TGTGCCAGCAACTCCCCGGGCAGAGCTAACTATGGCTACACCTTC. The encoded protein is CASNSPGRANYGYTF. The chain carries TRBV11-2 and TRBJ1-2, with unresolved D. Germline values: CDR1 SGHAT, CDR2 FQNNGV. V was pared by 7 bases and J by 0 bases, with 15 bases between. The CDR3 length is 15 residues. Full variable domain (remainder filled in from reference TRBV11-2 and TRBJ1-2): EAGVAQSPRYKIIEKRQSVAFWCNPISGHATLYWYQQILGQGPKLLIQFQNNGVVDDSQLPKDRFSAERLKGVDSTLKIQPAKLEDSAVYLCASNSPGRANYGYTFGSGTRLTVV.

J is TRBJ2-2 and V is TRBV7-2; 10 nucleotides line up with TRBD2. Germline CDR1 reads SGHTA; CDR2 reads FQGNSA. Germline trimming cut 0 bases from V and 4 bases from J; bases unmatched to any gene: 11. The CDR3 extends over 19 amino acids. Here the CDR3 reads CASSLAGQRGGRGTGELFF. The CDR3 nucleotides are TGTGCCAGCAGCTTAGCGGGCCAGCGGGGGGGCCGCGGCACCGGGGAGCTGTTTTTT.

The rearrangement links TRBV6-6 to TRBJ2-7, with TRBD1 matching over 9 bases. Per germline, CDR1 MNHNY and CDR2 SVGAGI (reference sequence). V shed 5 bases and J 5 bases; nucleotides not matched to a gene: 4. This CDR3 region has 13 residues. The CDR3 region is CASSKQGADEQYF. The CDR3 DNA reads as TGTGCCAGCAGTAAACAGGGGGCGGACGAGCAGTACTTC.

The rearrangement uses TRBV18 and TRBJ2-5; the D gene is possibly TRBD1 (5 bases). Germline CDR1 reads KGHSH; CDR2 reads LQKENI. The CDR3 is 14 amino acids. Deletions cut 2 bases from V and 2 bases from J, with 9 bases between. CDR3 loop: CASSPGARQETQYF. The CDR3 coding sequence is TGTGCCAGCTCACCAGGGGCCAGACAAGAGACCCAGTACTTC.

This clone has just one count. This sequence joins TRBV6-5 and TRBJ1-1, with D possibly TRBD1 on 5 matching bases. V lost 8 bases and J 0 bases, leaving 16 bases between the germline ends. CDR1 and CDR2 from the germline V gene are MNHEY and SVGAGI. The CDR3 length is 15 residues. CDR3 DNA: TGTGCCAGCCGCTCCGCAGGGTGGATGAACACTGAAGCTTTCTTT. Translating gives CASRSAGWMNTEAFF.

The CDR3 here is CASSTPFSEEEDYTF. CDR3 DNA sequence: TGTGCCAGTAGTACTCCGTTCTCGGAAGAGGAGGACTACACCTTC. V usage is TRBV19 and J usage is TRBJ1-2; D gene uncertain. The CDR3 contains 15 residues. From germline, CDR1 is LNHDA and CDR2 SQIVND (reference sequence). V was pared by 4 bases and J by 10 bases, with 22 bases between.

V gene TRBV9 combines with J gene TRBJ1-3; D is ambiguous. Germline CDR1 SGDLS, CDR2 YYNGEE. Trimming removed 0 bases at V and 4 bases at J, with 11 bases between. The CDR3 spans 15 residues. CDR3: CASSVEGTAGNTIYF. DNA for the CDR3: TGTGCCAGCAGCGTAGAGGGCACCGCGGGAAACACCATATATTTT.

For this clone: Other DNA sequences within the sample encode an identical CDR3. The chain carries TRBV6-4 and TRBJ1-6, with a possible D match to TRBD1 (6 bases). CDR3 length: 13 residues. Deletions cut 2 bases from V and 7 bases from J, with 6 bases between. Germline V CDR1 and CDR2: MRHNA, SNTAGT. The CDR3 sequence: CASSDRGNSPLHF. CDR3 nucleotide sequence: TGTGCCAGCAGTGACAGGGGGAATTCACCCCTCCACTTT.